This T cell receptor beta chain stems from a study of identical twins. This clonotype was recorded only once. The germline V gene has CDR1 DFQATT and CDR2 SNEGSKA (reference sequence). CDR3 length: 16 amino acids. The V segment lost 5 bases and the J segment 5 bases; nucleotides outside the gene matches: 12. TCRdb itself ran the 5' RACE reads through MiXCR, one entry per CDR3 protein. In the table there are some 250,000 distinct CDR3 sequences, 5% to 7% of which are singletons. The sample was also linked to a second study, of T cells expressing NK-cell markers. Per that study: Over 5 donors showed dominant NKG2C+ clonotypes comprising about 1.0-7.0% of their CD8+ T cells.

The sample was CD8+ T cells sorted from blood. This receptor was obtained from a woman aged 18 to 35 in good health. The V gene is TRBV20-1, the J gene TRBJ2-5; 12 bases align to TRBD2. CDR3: CSARSLAGGPSETQYF. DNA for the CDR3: TGCAGTGCTCGCTCTCTAGCGGGAGGGCCGAGTGAGACCCAGTACTTC.